This TCR beta chain was captured by sequencing in a study of beta chain features in type 1 diabetes. The study, taken as a whole, reports: Within each of all four CD4+ subsets, Type 1 diabetes patients had TCRB CDR3s that were moderately but significantly shorter. Across patients, naive, central memory and Treg TCRB repertoires exhibited apparently greater similarity than was observed across healthy donors.

This clone was observed a handful of times. The antigen remains undetermined. Other DNA sequences in this sample translate to the same CDR3. The V and J ends lost 7 bases and 2 bases, in that order; junction bases with no gene match: 1. Looked up from germline, CDR1 is LNHDA and CDR2 is SQIVND (reference sequence). The CDR3 consists of 13 residues. Every bit of the isolated RNA underwent reverse transcription, so sequencing read expressed TCRB transcripts. Only in-frame clones appear in the TCRdb table, and some are missing; sequencing was by immunoSEQ multiplex PCR. This sample has about 640,000 clones; 12% occur once, and the top ten carry more than 0.095%.

This clonotype was sampled from a young man with type 1 diabetes. The gene calls are TRBV19 and TRBJ1-5, with 8 bases aligning to TRBD1. The sample taken for sequencing was naive CD4+ T cells from blood. CDR3 sequence reads: CASKDRGNQPQHF. The CDR3 bases are TGTGCCAGTAAGGACAGGGGCAATCAGCCCCAGCATTTT.